The rows below give T cell receptor beta chains drawn from one sample of a study of pediatric ulcerative colitis. The method was immunoSEQ multiplex PCR; TCRdb's version includes in-frame clones alone and lacks a portion of them. This table has 30,000 or so clones, roughly four fifths appearing once. The source material was blood. These receptors were taken from a boy aged 5-17 years with severe ulcerative colitis. Both conserved end residues are part of each CDR3. D genes are given only for firm matches. Clone size is stated in some rows and not others, as once, few, many or a class when expanded.

>TRBJ2-1|TRBD2|NA|TRBV7-2
TGTGCCAGCAGGCGGGGACTAGCGATCTACAATGAGCAGTTCTTC
CASRRGLAIYNEQFF
>TRBJ2-7|NA|NA|TRBV7-2
TGTGCCAGCAGCCCCCTGCCGACTGGCTACGAGCAGTACTTC
CASSPLPTGYEQYF
>TRBJ1-3|NA|NA|TRBV4-2
TGTGCCAGCAGCCAAGATCTCGAGGTCTCTGGAAACACCATATATTTT
CASSQDLEVSGNTIYF
>TRBJ1-6|TRBD1|few|TRBV19
TGTGCCACCCAAACCGGGACAGGGTGGACACCCCTCCACTTT
CATQTGTGWTPLHF
>TRBJ2-7|NA|NA|TRBV5-6
TGTGCCAGCAGCTTGGTGGGGGGCGACGCCTACGAGCAGTACTTC
CASSLVGGDAYEQYF
>TRBJ1-6|TRBD1|once|TRBV4-3
TGCGCCAGCAGCCAAAATATTCATCAGGGGGAAGGTCCCCTCCACTTT
CASSQNIHQGEGPLHF
>TRBJ1-1|NA|NA|TRBV5-1
TGCGCCAGCAGCTTGATGCGGGGGACCGCCAACACTGAAGCTTTCTTT
CASSLMRGTANTEAFF
>TRBJ2-3|NA|NA|TRBV19
TGTGCCAGTAGTATTATCGGAGCGCTCGCAGATACGCAGTATTTT
CASSIIGALADTQYF
>TRBJ1-2|TRBD1|NA|TRBV15
TGTGCCACCAGCAGGGGACAGGGTACCAACTATGGCTACACCTTC
CATSRGQGTNYGYTF
>TRBJ2-2|NA|NA|TRBV19
TGTGCCAGTAGTATACCCTCCTGGGGGGCACCGAACACCGGGGAGCTGTTTTTT
CASSIPSWGAPNTGELFF
>TRBJ1-1|TRBD1|NA|TRBV6-6
TGTGCCAGCAGCCTTACAGGGGTTAACACTGAAGCTTTCTTT
CASSLTGVNTEAFF
>TRBJ1-2|NA|once|TRBV19
TGTGCCACAAGGAGCGGGCAGGCGGGAGGCTACACCTTC
CATRSGQAGGYTF
>TRBJ2-3|NA|once|TRBV7-9
TGTGCCAGCAGCTTAGTTGGGGGGGCCCCAGATACGCAGTATTTT
CASSLVGGAPDTQYF
>TRBJ2-7|NA|NA|TRBV2
TGTGCCAGCGGAAACTACGAGCAGTACTTC
CASGNYEQYF
>TRBJ2-1|NA|NA|TRBV5-1
TGCGCCAGCAGCTTGGCGGGACGGACATACAAGGGTGAGATCTTC
CASSLAGRTYKGEIF
>TRBJ2-2|NA|NA|TRBV4-1
TGCGCCAGCAGCCAACGTCCCCAGGTTACCGGGGAGCTGTTTTTT
CASSQRPQVTGELFF
>TRBJ1-2|NA|few|TRBV5-4
TGTGCCAGCAGACCCACAGGCAGTGGTACGAGTGGCTACACCTTC
CASRPTGSGTSGYTF
>TRBJ2-5|TRBD1|NA|TRBV15
TGTGCCACCAGCTCCGACAGGGGGCGAGGGGAGACCCAGTACTTC
CATSSDRGRGETQYF
>TRBJ1-1|NA|NA|TRBV19
TGTGCCAGGAAGCAGATTCTGGGGATGAACACTGAAGCTTTCTTT
CARKQILGMNTEAFF
>TRBJ1-5|NA|few|TRBV19
TGTGCCAGTATAGAGGAAGCGGGTCAGGGCAATCAGCCCCAGCATTTT
CASIEEAGQGNQPQHF
>TRBJ2-7|NA|NA|TRBV6-1
TGTGCCAGCTTGGGTCGTACAGTCTACGAGCAGTACTTC
CASLGRTVYEQYF
>TRBJ1-5|NA|NA|TRBV6-1
TGTGCCAGCAGTCCAGACGAGAATCAGCCCCAGCATTTT
CASSPDENQPQHF
>TRBJ1-1|NA|NA|TRBV11-1
TGTGCCAGCAGCCGCGGCGGGCTTACCGAAGCTTTCTTT
CASSRGGLTEAFF
>TRBJ2-5|NA|NA|TRBV2
TGTGCCAGCATCCAACGGGCAGCTTACCAAGAGACCCAGTACTTC
CASIQRAAYQETQYF
>TRBJ1-3|NA|NA|TRBV30
TGTGCCTGGAGTTCAGGGGCTGGAAACACCATATATTTT
CAWSSGAGNTIYF
>TRBJ2-7|TRBD1|NA|TRBV11-2
TGTGCCAGCAGCTTGACGGACAGGGACCTTTACGAGCAGTACTTC
CASSLTDRDLYEQYF
>TRBJ2-5|TRBD2|NA|TRBV5-4
TGTGCCAGCAGCTTTTCGGCGGGGGGCCAAGAGACCCAGTACTTC
CASSFSAGGQETQYF
>TRBJ2-1|TRBD2|NA|TRBV30
TGTGCCTGGAGTGTACATATGACTAGCGGGAATGAGCAGTTCTTC
CAWSVHMTSGNEQFF
>TRBJ2-2|TRBD2|NA|TRBV10-3
TGTGCCATCAGTGAGTCCGTCGGGGGGGAAAAGGCCGGGGAGCTGTTTTTT
CAISESVGGEKAGELFF
>TRBJ2-3|NA|NA|TRBV10-3
TGTGCCACGTACTCCCCATTTGAGGGATCGGCCTCCACAGATACGCAGTATTTT
CATYSPFEGSASTDTQYF